The clone carrying this T cell receptor (beta chain) was detected only once. CDR1 and CDR2 (germline): SGDLS, YYNGEE. V dropped 4 bases and J dropped 0 bases, with 17 bases sitting between them. The CDR3 consists of 16 residues. This record belongs to a study of tumor-infiltrating lymphocytes in primary liver carcinoma. Study-wide context: Primary liver carcinoma in the patients was surgically resected. Yields of productive TCRbeta reads ranged from roughly 3.5 to 7.5 million per sample and were similar across tissue types.

TCR beta cDNA came from roughly 0.45 ug total RNA, primed with a constant-region primer. Three-round nested multiplex PCR performed with slightly modified ARM-PCR produced the TCR beta libraries. Primers for the first two PCR rounds were TRBV1-TRBV30 forward primers and a C-beta reverse primer (around 11 cycles per round). TCRdb recomputed calls from the multiplex PCR reads with MiXCR, one row per CDR3 protein. The sample carries about 310,000 distinct CDR3 sequences, 50% to 60% recorded once. Germline DNA was also extracted, while the blood RNA originated from unsorted whole blood. The gene calls are TRBV9 and TRBJ2-7; D not resolved. The receptor comes from a woman aged 30 to 39 with primary liver carcinoma and hepatitis B virus infection. Source material: peripheral blood. This CDR3 reads CASSPIVAASSYEQYF. DNA for the CDR3: TGTGCCAGCAGCCCGATCGTAGCCGCGAGCTCCTACGAGCAGTACTTC.